The sequence of this T cell receptor beta chain was determined in a study of cytomegalovirus exposure and HLA in healthy donors. A note on this clone: Its antigen is unidentified.

Use of 60 Vbeta and 13 Jbeta primers characterized the PCR. Only in-frame clones appear in the TCRdb table, and some are missing; sequencing was by immunoSEQ multiplex PCR. Altogether roughly 140,000 clones are present, 70% to 85% being singletons, with the ten largest covering 2.5%. Points from the study as a whole: Being productive about 90% or about 30% of the time was typical of most TCR beta V segments in an earlier analysis.

Sequencing input: PBMCs. This clonotype originated in a male donor in good health and CMV-seronegative.

Here the CDR3 reads CASSGFGTEDSYEQYF. Written as DNA, the CDR3 is TGTGCCAGCAGCGGATTTGGGACAGAAGACTCCTACGAGCAGTACTTC. The chain employs TRBV5-6 and TRBJ2-5; the match to TRBD1 covers 7 bases. The J call is uncertain, as TRBJ2-7 better fits the DNA end. This CDR3 has 16 amino acids. The germline CDR1 and CDR2 sequences are SGHDT and YYEEEE.